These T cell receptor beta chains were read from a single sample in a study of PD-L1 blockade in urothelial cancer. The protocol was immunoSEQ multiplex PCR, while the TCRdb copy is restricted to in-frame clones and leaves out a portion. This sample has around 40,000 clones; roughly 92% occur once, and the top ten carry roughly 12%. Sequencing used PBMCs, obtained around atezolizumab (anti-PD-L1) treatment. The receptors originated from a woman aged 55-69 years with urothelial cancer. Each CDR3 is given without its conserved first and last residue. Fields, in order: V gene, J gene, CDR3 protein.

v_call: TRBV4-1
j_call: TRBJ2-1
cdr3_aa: ASSQGLGFPRNEQF

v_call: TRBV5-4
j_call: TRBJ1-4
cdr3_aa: ASSARGTDEKLF

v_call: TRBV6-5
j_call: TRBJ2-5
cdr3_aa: ASSSSSGLGETQY

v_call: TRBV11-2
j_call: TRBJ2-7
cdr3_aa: ASSRLDGGGFPYEQY

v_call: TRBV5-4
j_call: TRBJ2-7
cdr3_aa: ASSLAGEAYEQY

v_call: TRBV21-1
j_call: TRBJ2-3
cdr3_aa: ASIGQGGTDTQY

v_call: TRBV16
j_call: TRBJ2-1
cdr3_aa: ASSQNSNEQF

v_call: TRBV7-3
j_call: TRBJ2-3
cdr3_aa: ASSSRGTSGLDTQY

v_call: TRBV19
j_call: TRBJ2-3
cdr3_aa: ASEPSGASTDTQY

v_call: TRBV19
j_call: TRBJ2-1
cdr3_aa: ASSLGGGKYNEQF

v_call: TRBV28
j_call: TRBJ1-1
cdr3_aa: ASRGQGEFGTEAF

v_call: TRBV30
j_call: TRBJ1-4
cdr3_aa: AWSVNRGFGEKLF

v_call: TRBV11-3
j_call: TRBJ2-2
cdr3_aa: ASSLEGGGELF

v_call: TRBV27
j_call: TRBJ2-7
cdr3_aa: ASSVDRASYEQY

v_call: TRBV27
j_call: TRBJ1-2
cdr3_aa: ASSMRRGFSYGYT

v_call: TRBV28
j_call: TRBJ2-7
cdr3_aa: ASSFWASGKTAYEQY

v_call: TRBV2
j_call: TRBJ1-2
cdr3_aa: ASRQGQTRHGYT

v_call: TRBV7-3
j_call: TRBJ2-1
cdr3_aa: ASSLTGLAGGGNEQF

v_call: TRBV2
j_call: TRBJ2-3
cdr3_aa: ASSGWREGRGISTDTQY

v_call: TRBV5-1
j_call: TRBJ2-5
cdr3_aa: ASSRGYQETQY

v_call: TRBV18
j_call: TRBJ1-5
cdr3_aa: ASSPRGTYSNQPQH

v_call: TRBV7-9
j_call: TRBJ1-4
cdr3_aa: ASSLNTGGYEKLF

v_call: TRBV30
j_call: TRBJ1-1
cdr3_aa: AWSATLNTEAF